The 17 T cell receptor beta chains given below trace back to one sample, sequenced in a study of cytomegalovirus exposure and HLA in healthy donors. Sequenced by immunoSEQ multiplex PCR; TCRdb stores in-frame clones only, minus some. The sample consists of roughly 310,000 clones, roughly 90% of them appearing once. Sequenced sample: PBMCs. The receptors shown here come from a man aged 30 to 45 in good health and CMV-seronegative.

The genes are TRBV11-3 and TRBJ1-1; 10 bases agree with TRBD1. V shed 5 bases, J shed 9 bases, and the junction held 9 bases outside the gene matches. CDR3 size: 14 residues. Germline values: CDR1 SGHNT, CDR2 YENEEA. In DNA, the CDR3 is TGTGCCAGCAGCAGAAGACAGGGGGCGAATAAAGCTTTCTTT. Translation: CASSRRQGANKAFF.

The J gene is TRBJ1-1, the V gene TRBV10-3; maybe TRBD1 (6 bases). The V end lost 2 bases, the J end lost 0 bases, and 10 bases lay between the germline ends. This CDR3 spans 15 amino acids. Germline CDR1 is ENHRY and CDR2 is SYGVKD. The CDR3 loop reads CAISERDTLNTEAFF. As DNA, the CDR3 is TGTGCCATCAGTGAGCGGGACACGTTGAACACTGAAGCTTTCTTT.

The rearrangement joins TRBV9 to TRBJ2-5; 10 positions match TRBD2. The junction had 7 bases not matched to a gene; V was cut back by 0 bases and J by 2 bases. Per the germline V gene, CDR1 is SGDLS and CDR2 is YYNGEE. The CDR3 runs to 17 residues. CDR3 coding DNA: TGTGCCAGCAGCGTAGGGGCTACTAGCGGGATTCAAGAGACCCAGTACTTC. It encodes CASSVGATSGIQETQYF.

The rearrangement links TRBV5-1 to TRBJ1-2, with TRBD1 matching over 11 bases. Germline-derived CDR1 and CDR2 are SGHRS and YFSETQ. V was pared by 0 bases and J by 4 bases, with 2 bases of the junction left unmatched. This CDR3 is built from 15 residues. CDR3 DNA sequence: TGCGCCAGCAGCTTGGAGGGACAGGGGGGCTATGGCTACACCTTC. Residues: CASSLEGQGGYGYTF.

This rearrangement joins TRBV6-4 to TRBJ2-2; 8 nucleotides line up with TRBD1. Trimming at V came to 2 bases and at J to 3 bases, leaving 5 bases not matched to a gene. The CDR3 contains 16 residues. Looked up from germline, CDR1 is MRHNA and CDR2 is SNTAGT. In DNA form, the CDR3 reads TGTGCCAGCAGTGACCCGACAGGGGCGGACACCGGGGAGCTGTTTTTT. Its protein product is CASSDPTGADTGELFF.

The CDR3 sequence: CASSWGTFSTGELFF. For the CDR3, the DNA is TGTGCCAGCAGTTGGGGGACTTTCAGCACCGGGGAGCTGTTTTTT. The chain joins TRBV27 to TRBJ2-2; a weak D match, TRBD2 (6 bases). Germline V gene lookup returns CDR1 MNHEY and CDR2 SMNVEV (reference sequence). CDR3 size: 15 residues. Between the trimmed V and J ends, which lost 4 bases and 4 bases, there was a span of 13 bases.

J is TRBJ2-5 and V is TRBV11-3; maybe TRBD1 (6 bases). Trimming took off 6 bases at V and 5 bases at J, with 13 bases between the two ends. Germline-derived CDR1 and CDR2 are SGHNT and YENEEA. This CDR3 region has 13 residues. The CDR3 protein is CASSLEGVETQYF. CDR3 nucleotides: TGTGCCAGCAGTCTTGAGGGGGTGGAGACCCAGTACTTC.

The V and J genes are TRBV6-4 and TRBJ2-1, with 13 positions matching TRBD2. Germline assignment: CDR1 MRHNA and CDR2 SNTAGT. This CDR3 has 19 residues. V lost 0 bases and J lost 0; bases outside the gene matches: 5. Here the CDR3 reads CASSDSGLAGMGSYNEQFF. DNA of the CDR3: TGTGCCAGCAGTGACTCGGGACTAGCGGGGATGGGCTCCTACAATGAGCAGTTCTTC.

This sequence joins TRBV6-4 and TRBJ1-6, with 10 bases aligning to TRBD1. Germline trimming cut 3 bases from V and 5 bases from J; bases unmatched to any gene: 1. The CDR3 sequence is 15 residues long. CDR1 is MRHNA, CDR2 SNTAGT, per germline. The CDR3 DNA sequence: TGTGCCAGCAGTGAAGGGACAGGGGATAATTCACCCCTCCACTTT. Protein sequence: CASSEGTGDNSPLHF.

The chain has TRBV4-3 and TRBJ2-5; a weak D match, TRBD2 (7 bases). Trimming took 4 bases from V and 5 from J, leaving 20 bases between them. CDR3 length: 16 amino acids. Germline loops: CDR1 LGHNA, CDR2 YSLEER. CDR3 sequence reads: CASSPEGPGGGETQYF. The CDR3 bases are TGCGCCAGCAGCCCAGAAGGGCCGGGGGGCGGGGAGACCCAGTACTTC.

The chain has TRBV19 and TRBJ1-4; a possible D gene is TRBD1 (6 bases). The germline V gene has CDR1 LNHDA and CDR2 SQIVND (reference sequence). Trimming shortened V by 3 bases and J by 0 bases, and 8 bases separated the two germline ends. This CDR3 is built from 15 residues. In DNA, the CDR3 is TGTGCCAGTAGTATGGACAGAGCAACTAATGAAAAACTGTTTTTT. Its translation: CASSMDRATNEKLFF.

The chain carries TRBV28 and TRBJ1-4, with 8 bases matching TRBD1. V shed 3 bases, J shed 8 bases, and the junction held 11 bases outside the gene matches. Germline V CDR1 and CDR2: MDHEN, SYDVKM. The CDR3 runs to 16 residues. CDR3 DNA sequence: TGTGCCAGCAGTTTGTTATTCGACAGGGGAGCCGAAAAACTGTTTTTT. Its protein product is CASSLLFDRGAEKLFF.

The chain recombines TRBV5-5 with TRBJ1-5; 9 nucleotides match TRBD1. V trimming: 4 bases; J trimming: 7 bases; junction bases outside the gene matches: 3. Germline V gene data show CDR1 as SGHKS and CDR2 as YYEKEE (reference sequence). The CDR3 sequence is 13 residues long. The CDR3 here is CASSPDRGQPQHF. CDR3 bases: TGTGCCAGCAGCCCGGACAGGGGACAGCCCCAGCATTTT.

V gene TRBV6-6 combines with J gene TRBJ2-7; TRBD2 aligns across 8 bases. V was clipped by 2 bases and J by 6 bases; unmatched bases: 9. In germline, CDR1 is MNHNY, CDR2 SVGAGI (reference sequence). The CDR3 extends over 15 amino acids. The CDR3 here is CASSYLGGGPSEQYF. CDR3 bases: TGTGCCAGCAGTTACCTCGGGGGGGGGCCGAGCGAGCAGTACTTC.

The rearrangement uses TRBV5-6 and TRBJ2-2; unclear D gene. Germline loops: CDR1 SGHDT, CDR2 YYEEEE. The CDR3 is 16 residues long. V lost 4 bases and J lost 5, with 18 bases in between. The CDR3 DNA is TGTGCCAGCAGCCGTAAGGCCCGGGTTGGGACCGGGGAGCTGTTTTTT. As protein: CASSRKARVGTGELFF.

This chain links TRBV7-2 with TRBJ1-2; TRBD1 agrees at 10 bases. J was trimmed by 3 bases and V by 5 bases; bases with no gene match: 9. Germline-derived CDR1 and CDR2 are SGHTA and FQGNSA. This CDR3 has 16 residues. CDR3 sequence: CASSVVDRGDYYGYTF. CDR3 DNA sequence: TGTGCCAGCAGCGTAGTGGACAGGGGGGATTACTATGGCTACACCTTC.

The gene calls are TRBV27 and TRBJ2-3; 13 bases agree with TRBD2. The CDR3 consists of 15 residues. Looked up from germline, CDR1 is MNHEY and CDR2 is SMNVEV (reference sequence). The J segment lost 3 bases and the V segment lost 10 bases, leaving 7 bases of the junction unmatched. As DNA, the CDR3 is TGTGCCACCAGCCAGGGACTAGCGGGAACAGATACGCAGTATTTT. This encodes CATSQGLAGTDTQYF.